The 18 T cell receptor beta chains reported below all come from one sample, sequenced in a study of T cell responses to AZD1222 COVID-19 vaccine (dated by TCRdb to the early 2020s). Libraries were constructed by the immunoSEQ multiplex PCR assay. Not all clones reach the TCRdb copy of this immuneACCESS table, which keeps in-frame sequences only. Checked studies attribute under half of the gap to unresolved V genes and leave the rest unexplained. The sample includes about 160,000 clones, with about 92% observed a single time. The ten largest account for roughly 4.5% of the sample. What the time point label conveys for this sample: baseline before first vaccination. The intended sense of this specimen's treatment or condition label: meningococcal conjugate vaccine given as trial control. This material consisted of peripheral blood, taken on day 0 of MenACWY control vaccination. The receptor set was obtained from an adult in good health.

This chain connects TRBV9 to TRBJ1-1; D might be TRBD1 (5 bases). Germline V CDR1 and CDR2: SGDLS, YYNGEE. This CDR3 is 14 amino acids long. The V and J ends lost 4 bases and 7 bases respectively, with 17 bases between them. The CDR3 sequence: CASSTSQVAIEAFF. The CDR3 DNA reads TGTGCCAGCAGCACTTCACAGGTTGCCATTGAAGCTTTCTTT.

DNA for the CDR3: TGTGCCAGCAGCCCGGGACTAGCGGGATTAGTGAATGAGCAGTTCTTC. This encodes CASSPGLAGLVNEQFF. This chain connects TRBV7-9 to TRBJ2-1; 13 bases align to TRBD2. V lost 5 bases, J lost 7 bases, and 8 bases stayed unmatched. Looked up from germline, CDR1 is SEHNR and CDR2 is FQNEAQ (reference sequence). The CDR3 has 16 residues.

The CDR3 is CASSLVGGGYEQYF. The CDR3 DNA reads TGTGCCAGCAGCCTGGTTGGCGGGGGTTACGAGCAGTACTTC. The chain employs TRBV5-6 and TRBJ2-7, with 7 bases aligning to TRBD2. J lost 4 bases, V lost 4 bases, and 8 bases had no gene match. The CDR3 is 14 amino acids. Germline loops: CDR1 SGHDT, CDR2 YYEEEE.

The J gene is TRBJ1-2, the V gene TRBV27; TRBD1 might be the D (5 bases). CDR3 length: 13 residues. V lost 7 bases to trimming and J lost 4 bases, with 13 bases between them. Germline CDR1 MNHEY, CDR2 SMNVEV (reference sequence). CDR3 bases: TGTGCCAGCAAGGGGTTCGGCTCCTATGGCTACACCTTC. It translates to CASKGFGSYGYTF.

The J gene is TRBJ1-2, the V gene TRBV30; TRBD1 is a possible D gene (5 bases). CDR1 and CDR2 (germline): GTSNPN, SVGIG (reference sequence). The CDR3 runs 17 residues. V was trimmed by 3 bases and J by 5 bases, leaving 25 bases between them. In DNA form, the CDR3 reads TGTGCCTGGAGCCCTCCCGACGCCCAACGGGGGTGGTATGGCTACACCTTC. Amino acid sequence: CAWSPPDAQRGWYGYTF.

CDR3 in amino acids: CASSPGVGSYNEQFF. CDR3 DNA sequence: TGCGCCAGCAGTCCTGGGGTAGGATCCTACAATGAGCAGTTCTTC. The V gene is TRBV5-1, the J gene TRBJ2-1; D call uncertain. Germline V gives CDR1 SGHRS, CDR2 YFSETQ. The CDR3 contains 15 residues. Trimming stripped 5 bases from V and 1 base from J, with 13 bases between.

The CDR3 sequence: CASSPGQGVGGTEAFF. CDR3 DNA: TGTGCCAGCAGCCCCGGACAGGGAGTAGGCGGCACTGAAGCTTTCTTT. V usage is TRBV11-3 and J usage is TRBJ1-1; 8 positions agree with TRBD1. The germline gives CDR1 SGHNT, CDR2 YENEEA. This CDR3 comprises 16 residues. V was pared by 5 bases and J by 4 bases, with 12 bases of the junction left unmatched.

V and J are TRBV19 and TRBJ2-3; 7 bases agree with TRBD2. This CDR3 has 15 residues. V dropped 7 bases and J dropped 0; count of bases not matched to a gene: 7. CDR1 is LNHDA, CDR2 SQIVND, per germline (reference sequence). This chain's CDR3 is CASKLLASSTDTQYF. The CDR3 DNA reads as TGTGCCAGTAAATTACTAGCGTCTAGCACAGATACGCAGTATTTT. Using reference TRBV19 and TRBJ2-3 for the parts outside the CDR3, the full variable domain is DGGITQSPKYLFRKEGQNVTLSCEQNLNHDAMYWYRQDPGQGLRLIYYSQIVNDFQKGDIAEGYSVSREKKESFPLTVTSAQKNPTAFYLCASKLLASSTDTQYFGPGTRLTVL.

V and J are TRBV6-5 and TRBJ2-1; 8 nucleotides agree with TRBD2. CDR1 MNHEY and CDR2 SVGAGI come from the germline V gene. The CDR3 has 15 residues. V trimming: 4 bases; J trimming: 0 bases; junction bases outside the gene matches: 2. CDR3 in amino acids: CASSWGTSSYNEQFF. The CDR3 bases are TGTGCCAGCAGTTGGGGGACTAGCTCCTACAATGAGCAGTTCTTC.

This clone was observed once. The chain joins TRBV29-1 to TRBJ1-3; D gene uncertain. The CDR3 runs to 12 residues. Trimming cost V 3 bases and J 7 bases, with 10 bases left between them. The germline gives CDR1 SQVTM, CDR2 ANQGSEA. The CDR3 region has the DNA TGCAGCGTTGATGGCGGGAGGAACACCATATATTTT. Residues: CSVDGGRNTIYF. Looking up the rest from reference TRBV29-1 and TRBJ1-3 gives the full variable domain: SAVISQKPSRDICQRGTSLTIQCQVDSQVTMMFWYRQQPGQSLTLIATANQGSEATYESGFVIDKFPISRPNLTFSTLTVSNMSPEDSSIYLCSVDGGRNTIYFGEGSWLTVV.

This sequence joins TRBV27 and TRBJ1-1; D is possibly TRBD1 (6 bases). The germline gives CDR1 MNHEY, CDR2 SMNVEV (reference sequence). The CDR3 covers 15 residues. V gave up 0 bases and J gave up 3 bases, with 11 bases separating them. The chain's CDR3 is CASSLSPDRYTEAFF. The CDR3, as DNA: TGTGCCAGCAGTTTATCACCGGACAGATACACTGAAGCTTTCTTT.

V gene TRBV19 combines with J gene TRBJ2-3; TRBD1 aligns across 9 bases. Trimming at V came to 10 bases and at J to 3 bases, leaving 8 bases not matched to a gene. This CDR3 has 14 amino acids. Germline V CDR1 and CDR2: LNHDA, SQIVND (reference sequence). The CDR3 sequence: CATLDRGLTDTQYF. In DNA form, the CDR3 reads TGTGCCACCCTGGACAGGGGACTAACAGATACGCAGTATTTT.

The genes are TRBV7-9 and TRBJ1-2; no clear D gene. Trimming stripped 3 bases from V and 3 bases from J, with 11 bases between. Germline assignment: CDR1 SEHNR and CDR2 FQNEAQ (reference sequence). This CDR3 region has 14 residues. The CDR3 bases are TGTGCCAGCAGCTTTGAGCTGTTATACTATGGCTACACCTTC. Translated, it gives CASSFELLYYGYTF.

V gene TRBV7-2 combines with J gene TRBJ1-2; no clear D. V gave up 1 base and J gave up 4 bases, with 4 bases separating them. From germline, CDR1 is SGHTA and CDR2 FQGNSA. The CDR3 is 12 amino acids. As DNA, the CDR3 is TGTGCCAGCAGCTTAGACGGCTATGGCTACACCTTC. It translates to CASSLDGYGYTF. Looking up the rest from reference TRBV7-2 and TRBJ1-2 gives the full variable domain: GAGVSQSPSNKVTEKGKDVELRCDPISGHTALYWYRQSLGQGLEFLIYFQGNSAPDKSGLPSDRFSAERTGGSVSTLTIQRTQQEDSAVYLCASSLDGYGYTFGSGTRLTVV.

The genes are TRBV14 and TRBJ2-1; 10 bases line up with TRBD2. V gave up 6 bases and J gave up 7 bases; unmatched junction bases: 9. Germline CDR1 SGHDN, CDR2 FVKESK. The CDR3 consists of 15 residues. CDR3 region: CASRPGTSVGNEQFF. CDR3 in DNA: TGTGCCAGCAGACCCGGGACTAGCGTTGGGAATGAGCAGTTCTTC.

The rearrangement uses TRBV30 and TRBJ1-3, with D possibly matching TRBD1 (5 bases). The ends were cut back, 1 base at V and 4 bases at J, with 8 bases in the middle. CDR1 is GTSNPN, CDR2 SVGIG, per germline (reference sequence). The CDR3 sequence is 13 residues long. The CDR3 is CAWSAGSGNTIYF. CDR3 coding DNA: TGTGCCTGGAGTGCAGGGTCGGGAAACACCATATATTTT.

The V and J genes are TRBV30 and TRBJ2-7, with TRBD2 matching over 9 bases. This CDR3 contains 16 residues. V lost 1 base to trimming and J lost 0 bases; unmatched junction nucleotides: 7. Germline assignment: CDR1 GTSNPN and CDR2 SVGIG (reference sequence). The CDR3 DNA reads as TGTGCCTGGAGTGGGCTAGCGGGACGAAGCTCCTACGAGCAGTACTTC. Translated, it gives CAWSGLAGRSSYEQYF. Full variable domain (missing parts from reference TRBV30 and TRBJ2-7): SQTIHQWPATLVQPVGSPLSLECTVEGTSNPNLYWYRQAAGRGLQLLFYSVGIGQISSEVPQNLSASRPQDRQFILSSKKLLLSDSGFYLCAWSGLAGRSSYEQYFGPGTRLTVT.

This clone was found once. The rearrangement links TRBV7-6 to TRBJ1-5; maybe TRBD1 (5 bases). V gave up 5 bases and J gave up 5 bases, with 13 bases separating them. Germline CDR1 SGHVS, CDR2 FNYEAQ. The CDR3 spans 14 residues. Written as DNA, the CDR3 is TGTGCCAGCAGCGCTCAGGGAGGGGATCAGCCCCAGCATTTT. Translation gives CASSAQGGDQPQHF.